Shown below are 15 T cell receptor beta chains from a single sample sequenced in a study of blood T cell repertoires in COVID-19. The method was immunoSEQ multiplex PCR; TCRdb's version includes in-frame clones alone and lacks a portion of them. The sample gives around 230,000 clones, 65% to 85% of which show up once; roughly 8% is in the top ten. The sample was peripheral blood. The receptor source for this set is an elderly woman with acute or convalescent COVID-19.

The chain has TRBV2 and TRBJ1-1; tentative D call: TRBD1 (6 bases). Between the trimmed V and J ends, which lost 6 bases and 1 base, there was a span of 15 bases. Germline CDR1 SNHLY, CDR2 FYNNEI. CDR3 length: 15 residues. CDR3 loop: CASSGGGRENTEAFF. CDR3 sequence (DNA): TGTGCCAGCAGCGGGGGGGGCAGGGAGAACACTGAAGCTTTCTTT.

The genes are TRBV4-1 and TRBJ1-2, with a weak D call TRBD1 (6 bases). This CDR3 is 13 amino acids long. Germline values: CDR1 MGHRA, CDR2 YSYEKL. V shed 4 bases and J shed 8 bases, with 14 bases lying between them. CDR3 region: CASSPRPDSGYTF. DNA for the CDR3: TGCGCCAGCAGCCCACGACCGGACAGCGGCTACACCTTC.

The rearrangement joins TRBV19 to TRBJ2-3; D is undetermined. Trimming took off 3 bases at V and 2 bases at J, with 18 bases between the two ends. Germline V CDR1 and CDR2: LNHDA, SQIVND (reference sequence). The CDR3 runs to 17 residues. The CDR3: CASSISGESPYTDTQYF. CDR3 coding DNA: TGTGCCAGTAGTATTTCAGGCGAGTCCCCATACACAGATACGCAGTATTTT.

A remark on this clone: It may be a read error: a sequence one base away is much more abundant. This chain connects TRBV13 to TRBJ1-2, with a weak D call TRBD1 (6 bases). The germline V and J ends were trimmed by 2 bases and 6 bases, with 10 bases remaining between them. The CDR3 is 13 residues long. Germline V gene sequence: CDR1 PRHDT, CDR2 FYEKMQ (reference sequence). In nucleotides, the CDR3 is TGTGCCAGCAGCTTACAGGGGACGGATGGCTACACCTTC. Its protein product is CASSLQGTDGYTF.

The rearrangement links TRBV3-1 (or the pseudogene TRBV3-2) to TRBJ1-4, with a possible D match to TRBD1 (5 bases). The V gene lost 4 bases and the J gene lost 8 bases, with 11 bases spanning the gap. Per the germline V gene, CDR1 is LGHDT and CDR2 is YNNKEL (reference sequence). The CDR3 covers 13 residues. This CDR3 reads CASSPPEGEKLFF. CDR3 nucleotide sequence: TGTGCCAGCAGCCCCCCGGAGGGGGAAAAACTGTTTTTT.

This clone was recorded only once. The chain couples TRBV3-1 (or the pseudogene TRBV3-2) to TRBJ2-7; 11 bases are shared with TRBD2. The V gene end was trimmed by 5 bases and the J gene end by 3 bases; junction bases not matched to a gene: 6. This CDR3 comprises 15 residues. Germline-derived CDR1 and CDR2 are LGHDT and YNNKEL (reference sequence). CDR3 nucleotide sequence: TGTGCCAGCAGCTCTCTAGCGGGAGGCGACTACGAGCAGTACTTC. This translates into CASSSLAGGDYEQYF.

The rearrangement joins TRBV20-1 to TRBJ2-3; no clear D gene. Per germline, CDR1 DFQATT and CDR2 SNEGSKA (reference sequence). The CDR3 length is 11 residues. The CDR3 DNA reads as TGCAGCCCTCGAGGTGGGGATACGCAGTATTTT. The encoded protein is CSPRGGDTQYF.

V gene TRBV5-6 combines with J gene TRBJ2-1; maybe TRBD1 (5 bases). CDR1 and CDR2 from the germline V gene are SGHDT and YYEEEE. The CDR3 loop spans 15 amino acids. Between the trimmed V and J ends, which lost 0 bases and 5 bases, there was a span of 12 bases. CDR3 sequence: CASSLADREDNEQFF. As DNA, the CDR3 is TGTGCCAGCAGCTTGGCTGACAGAGAGGACAATGAGCAGTTCTTC. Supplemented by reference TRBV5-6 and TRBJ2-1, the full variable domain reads DAGVTQSPTHLIKTRGQQVTLRCSPKSGHDTVSWYQQALGQGPQFIFQYYEEEERQRGNFPDRFSGHQFPNYSSELNVNALLLGDSALYLCASSLADREDNEQFFGPGTRLTVL.

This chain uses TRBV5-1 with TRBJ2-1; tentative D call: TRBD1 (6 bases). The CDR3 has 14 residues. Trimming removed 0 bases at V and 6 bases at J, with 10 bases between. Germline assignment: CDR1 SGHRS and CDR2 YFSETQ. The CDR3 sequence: CASSLGNRANEQFF. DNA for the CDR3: TGCGCCAGCAGCTTGGGTAACAGGGCCAATGAGCAGTTCTTC.

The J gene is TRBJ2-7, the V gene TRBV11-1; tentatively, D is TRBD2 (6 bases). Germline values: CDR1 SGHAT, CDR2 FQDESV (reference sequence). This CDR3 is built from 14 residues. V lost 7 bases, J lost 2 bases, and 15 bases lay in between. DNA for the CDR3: TGTGCCAGCAACCCGATCGGGGGTCCCTACGAGCAGTACTTC. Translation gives CASNPIGGPYEQYF.

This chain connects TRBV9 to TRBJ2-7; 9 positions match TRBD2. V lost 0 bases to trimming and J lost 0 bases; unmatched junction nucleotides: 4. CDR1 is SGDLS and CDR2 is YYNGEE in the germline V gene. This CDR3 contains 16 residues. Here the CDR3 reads CASSVDVAGASYEQYF. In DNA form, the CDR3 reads TGTGCCAGCAGCGTAGACGTAGCGGGGGCCTCCTACGAGCAGTACTTC.

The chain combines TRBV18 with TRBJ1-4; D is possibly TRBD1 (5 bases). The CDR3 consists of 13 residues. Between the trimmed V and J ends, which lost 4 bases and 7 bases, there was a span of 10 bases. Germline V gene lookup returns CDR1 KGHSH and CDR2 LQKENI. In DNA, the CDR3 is TGTGCCAGCTCACGGGGGACTGGTGAAAAACTGTTTTTT. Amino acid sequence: CASSRGTGEKLFF.

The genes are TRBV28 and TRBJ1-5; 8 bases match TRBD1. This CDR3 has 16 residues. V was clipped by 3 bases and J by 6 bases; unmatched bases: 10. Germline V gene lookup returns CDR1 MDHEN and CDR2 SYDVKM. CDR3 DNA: TGTGCCAGCAGTTTCTCCGGGACAGGTGGATTTCAGCCCCAGCATTTT. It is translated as CASSFSGTGGFQPQHF.

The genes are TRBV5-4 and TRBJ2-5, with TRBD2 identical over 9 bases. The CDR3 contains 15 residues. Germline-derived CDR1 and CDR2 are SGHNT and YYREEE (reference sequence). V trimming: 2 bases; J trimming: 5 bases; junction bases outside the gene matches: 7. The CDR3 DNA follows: TGTGCCAGCAGCTTACCGGGACTAGCTAGGGAGACCCAGTACTTC. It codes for CASSLPGLARETQYF.

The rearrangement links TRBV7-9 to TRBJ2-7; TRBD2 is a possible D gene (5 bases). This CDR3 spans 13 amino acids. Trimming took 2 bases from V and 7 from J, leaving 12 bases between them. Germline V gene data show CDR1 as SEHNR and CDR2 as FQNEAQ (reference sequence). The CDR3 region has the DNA TGTGCCAGCAGCTTACTCGGGTCGGGGGAGCAGTACTTC. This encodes CASSLLGSGEQYF.